This T cell receptor (beta chain) was identified during a study of CD8 T cells in ankylosing spondylitis. The study, taken as a whole, reports: The authors found the disease-linked clones to be CD8+ and relatively rare in peripheral blood. In ankylosing spondylitis blood, a motif of seven to nine highly homologous TCR beta variants appeared characteristic.

MiXCR, run by TCRdb on the 5' RACE reads, gives a single entry per CDR3 protein. Of around 540,000 distinct CDR3 sequences listed, about 13% are singletons. The CDR3 spans 13 residues. The germline gives CDR1 SNHLY, CDR2 FYNNEI. After removal of 5 bases from V and 8 bases from J, the junction contained 3 bases not matched to a gene. Turning to this clonotype: The target antigen is unknown.

The TCR comes from a male donor with ankylosing spondylitis. The chain uses TRBV2 and TRBJ2-1, with 10 bases lining up with TRBD1. The sample was blood, either unsorted or a sorted T cell fraction (not recorded which). The CDR3 reads CASSRQGADEQFF. DNA of the CDR3: TGTGCCAGCAGTAGACAGGGGGCCGATGAGCAGTTCTTC. Combining the CDR3 with reference TRBV2 and TRBJ2-1 gives the whole variable domain EPEVTQTPSHQVTQMGQEVILRCVPISNHLYFYWYRQILGQKVEFLVSFYNNEISEKSEIFDDQFSVERPDGSNFTLKIRSTKLEDSAMYFCASSRQGADEQFFGPGTRLTVL.